Presented here are 27 T cell receptor beta chains from one specimen sequenced in a study of graft-versus-host responses after intestinal transplantation. The method was immunoSEQ multiplex PCR; TCRdb's version includes in-frame clones alone and lacks a portion of them. Among some 81,000 clones, around nine tenths were seen once, and the ten largest hold approximately 0.34%. These receptors' antigens are unknown. Sequencing was performed on unstimulated CD4+ T cells sorted from spleen or lymph node cells, taken before intestinal transplant. The receptors derive from a human donor who received an intestinal transplant.

In this sample, this clone turned up once. This sequence joins TRBV6-1 and TRBJ1-2, with D hard to call. Trimming pared 1 base from V and 2 bases from J, leaving 11 bases between. Germline CDR1 is MNHNS and CDR2 is SASEGT. This CDR3 has 15 amino acids. The CDR3 loop is CASSEELTPNYGYTF. The CDR3 nucleotides read TGTGCCAGCAGTGAAGAGTTGACACCCAACTATGGCTACACCTTC.

This clone has only one observation. This rearrangement joins TRBV28 to TRBJ2-5, with TRBD1 as a possible D gene (6 bases). The CDR3 extends over 13 amino acids. Trimming pared 1 base from V and 5 bases from J, leaving 8 bases between. Per germline, CDR1 MDHEN and CDR2 SYDVKM. This CDR3 is CASSLSRGETQYF. DNA of the CDR3: TGTGCCAGCAGTTTATCGAGGGGGGAGACCCAGTACTTC.

This chain joins TRBV28 and TRBJ1-4, with TRBD1 matching over 9 bases. In germline, CDR1 is MDHEN, CDR2 SYDVKM. The CDR3 spans 15 residues. V lost 6 bases, J lost 6 bases, and 8 bases stayed unmatched. This chain's CDR3 is CASSPGGQGHEKLFF. The CDR3 nucleotides read TGTGCCAGCAGCCCAGGGGGACAGGGTCATGAAAAACTGTTTTTT.

This clone came up once. This chain uses TRBV19 with TRBJ2-1; 10 positions agree with TRBD2. With 0 bases clipped from V and 6 bases from J, the junction kept 5 bases outside the gene matches. Germline assignment: CDR1 LNHDA and CDR2 SQIVND (reference sequence). This CDR3 has 16 residues. The CDR3 sequence is CASSIDSSGRSNEQFF. CDR3 sequence (DNA): TGTGCCAGTAGTATAGATTCTAGCGGGAGATCCAATGAGCAGTTCTTC.

The chain links TRBV9 to TRBJ1-3; maybe TRBD1 (5 bases). The CDR3 loop spans 19 amino acids. Germline V CDR1 and CDR2: SGDLS, YYNGEE. V was clipped by 4 bases and J by 9 bases, with 32 bases between them. CDR3 DNA: TGTGCCAGCAGCCCCCAGCGGGAAGGGACCGCGTTTTTCGGAGGCACCATATATTTT. It encodes CASSPQREGTAFFGGTIYF.

This clone was observed a single time. The genes are TRBV6-1 and TRBJ1-1; 7 bases agree with TRBD1. There are 11 residues in the CDR3. In germline, CDR1 is MNHNS, CDR2 SASEGT. After removal of 5 bases from V and 10 bases from J, the junction contained 4 bases not matched to a gene. The CDR3 nucleotides are TGTGCCAGCAGTCAGGGGGGCGGAGCTTTCTTT. This gives the protein CASSQGGGAFF.

The chain carries TRBV5-8 and TRBJ2-2, with TRBD2 matching over 10 bases. Germline CDR1 is SGHTS and CDR2 is YDEGEE. This CDR3 is 18 amino acids long. V shed 0 bases and J 0 bases; nucleotides not matched to a gene: 5. Here the CDR3 reads CASSLVLAGGANTGELFF. The CDR3 coding sequence is TGTGCCAGCAGCTTGGTGTTAGCGGGGGGAGCGAACACCGGGGAGCTGTTTTTT.

This clone was seen a single time. The chain couples TRBV2 to TRBJ2-5, with D perhaps TRBD2 (5 bases). This CDR3 spans 13 amino acids. Germline-derived CDR1 and CDR2 are SNHLY and FYNNEI. V gave up 3 bases and J gave up 2 bases, with 7 bases separating them. The CDR3 DNA reads as TGTGCCAGCAGTGATGGACTTCAAGAGACCCAGTACTTC. Translated, it gives CASSDGLQETQYF.

This sequence joins TRBV30 and TRBJ2-4, with D possibly being TRBD2 (6 bases). The V end was cut by 2 bases, the J end by 0 bases, with 14 bases between. This CDR3 has 16 residues. CDR1 GTSNPN and CDR2 SVGIG come from the germline V gene (reference sequence). The CDR3 sequence: CAWSYVAGIAKNIQYF. The CDR3 DNA is TGTGCCTGGAGTTACGTGGCGGGGATAGCCAAAAACATTCAGTACTTC.

V usage is TRBV28 and J usage is TRBJ1-4; the match to TRBD1 covers 10 bases. The CDR3 is 15 amino acids. V lost 6 bases, J lost 8 bases, and 9 bases stayed unmatched. CDR1 and CDR2 from the germline V gene are MDHEN and SYDVKM. CDR3 coding DNA: TGTGCCAGCAGCCCCCCAGGGACAGGGGCAGAAAAACTGTTTTTT. Encoded protein: CASSPPGTGAEKLFF.

The chain joins TRBV29-1 to TRBJ2-7; D unclear. Between the trimmed V and J ends, which lost 8 bases and 4 bases, there was a span of 3 bases. This CDR3 region has 8 residues. The germline CDR1 and CDR2 sequences are SQVTM and ANQGSEA. The CDR3 reads CSTYEQYF. In DNA, the CDR3 is TGCAGCACATACGAGCAGTACTTC.

The chain carries TRBV6-1 and TRBJ2-7; D gene uncertain. CDR1 is MNHNS, CDR2 SASEGT, per germline. The CDR3 is 14 residues long. Trimming cost V 10 bases and J 6 bases, with 22 bases left between them. The CDR3 protein is CATEILVSGSEQYF. The CDR3 DNA follows: TGTGCCACCGAAATCCTAGTGAGTGGGTCCGAGCAGTACTTC.

The genes are TRBV9 and TRBJ1-1; D uncertain. Germline V lookup: CDR1 SGDLS, CDR2 YYNGEE. CDR3 length: 13 residues. V dropped 1 base and J dropped 0 bases, with 4 bases sitting between them. The CDR3 is CASSVTLNTEAFF. The CDR3 DNA reads as TGTGCCAGCAGCGTAACATTGAACACTGAAGCTTTCTTT.

V is TRBV6-5 and J is TRBJ2-5; 7 bases align to TRBD1. CDR1 is MNHEY and CDR2 is SVGAGI in the germline V gene. V lost 9 bases and J lost 4; bases outside the gene matches: 11. CDR3 length: 14 amino acids. The CDR3 region is CASKRGGSGETQYF. CDR3 DNA: TGTGCCAGTAAAAGAGGGGGCTCAGGAGAGACCCAGTACTTC.

The chain carries TRBV19 and TRBJ2-7; 10 nucleotides match TRBD1. V shed 5 bases and J 1 base; nucleotides not matched to a gene: 5. CDR1 is LNHDA and CDR2 is SQIVND in the germline V gene (reference sequence). This CDR3 comprises 15 residues. CDR3 residues: CASSHPGQGSYEQYF. In DNA form, the CDR3 reads TGTGCCAGTAGTCATCCGGGACAGGGGTCCTACGAGCAGTACTTC.

For the CDR3, the DNA is TGTGCCAGCAGAGACAGGCGGAATGAAAAACTGTTTTTT. Protein sequence: CASRDRRNEKLFF. The V gene is TRBV25-1, the J gene TRBJ1-4; maybe TRBD1 (6 bases). The germline V and J ends were trimmed by 6 bases and 5 bases, with 10 bases remaining between them. CDR3 length: 13 amino acids. CDR1 is MGHDK, CDR2 SYGVNS, per germline.

This chain links TRBV28 with TRBJ2-3; 13 bases match TRBD2. This CDR3 contains 16 residues. J was trimmed by 6 bases and V by 2 bases; bases with no gene match: 5. Germline CDR1 and CDR2: MDHEN and SYDVKM. CDR3 loop: CASSLTGLAGADTQYF. The CDR3 bases are TGTGCCAGCAGTTTAACCGGACTAGCGGGAGCTGATACGCAGTATTTT.

The V and J genes are TRBV2 and TRBJ2-3, with D perhaps matching TRBD2 (5 bases). The CDR3 spans 13 residues. From germline, CDR1 is SNHLY and CDR2 FYNNEI. Trimming left V 6 bases short and J 1 base short, with 8 bases between. CDR3 bases: TGTGCCAGCAGGGCGGGTGGCACAGATACGCAGTATTTT. Amino acids: CASRAGGTDTQYF.

This clone has just one count. The chain carries TRBV28 and TRBJ1-1; tentatively, D is TRBD1 (6 bases). The V gene lost 5 bases and the J gene lost 1 base, with 11 bases spanning the gap. This CDR3 comprises 14 residues. CDR1 and CDR2 (germline): MDHEN, SYDVKM. The CDR3, as DNA: TGTGCCAGCAGTCCCCCGACAGGGAACACTGAAGCTTTCTTT. Translated, it gives CASSPPTGNTEAFF.

With respect to this clone: Additional DNA sequences in this sample encode the identical CDR3. The V call is TRBV5-1, the J call TRBJ1-3; 7 nucleotides line up with TRBD1. With V trimmed by 2 bases and J by 2 bases, 1 base remained unmatched. The CDR3 covers 14 residues. In germline, CDR1 is SGHRS, CDR2 YFSETQ. CDR3 sequence (DNA): TGCGCCAGCAGCTTACAGGGGACTGGAAACACCATATATTTT. Translated, it gives CASSLQGTGNTIYF.

V usage is TRBV5-1 and J usage is TRBJ2-7, with a tentative D call TRBD2 (6 bases). This CDR3 has 17 amino acids. The V end lost 4 bases, the J end lost 2 bases, and 22 bases lay between the germline ends. Germline loops: CDR1 SGHRS, CDR2 YFSETQ. CDR3 protein: CASSLEPNDRRAYEQYF. CDR3 DNA: TGCGCCAGCAGCCTGGAACCCAACGATAGGAGGGCCTACGAGCAGTACTTC.

The genes are TRBV28 and TRBJ2-7; 9 bases map to TRBD1. J lost 3 bases, V lost 7 bases, and 7 bases had no gene match. Germline CDR1 MDHEN, CDR2 SYDVKM. The CDR3 totals 14 residues. In DNA, the CDR3 is TGTGCCAGCATAGAGACAGGGGGAATCTACGAGCAGTACTTC. This encodes CASIETGGIYEQYF.

CDR3 amino acids: CASTLPGQGERDGYTF. CDR3 nucleotide sequence: TGTGCCAGCACCCTCCCCGGACAGGGGGAAAGAGATGGCTACACCTTC. The V and J genes are TRBV28 and TRBJ1-2, with 10 bases matching TRBD1. The V and J ends lost 7 bases and 6 bases, in that order; junction bases with no gene match: 14. The CDR3 totals 16 residues. Germline V gene sequence: CDR1 MDHEN, CDR2 SYDVKM.

The gene calls are TRBV30 and TRBJ2-3; D uncertain. The CDR3 extends over 14 amino acids. With 4 bases removed from V and 5 bases from J, the gap between germline ends came to 16 bases. Per germline, CDR1 GTSNPN and CDR2 SVGIG (reference sequence). CDR3 in amino acids: CAWTHRSPGDTQYF. In nucleotides, the CDR3 is TGTGCCTGGACACACCGGTCCCCAGGAGATACGCAGTATTTT. Drawing the rest from reference TRBV30 and TRBJ2-3, the complete variable domain is SQTIHQWPATLVQPVGSPLSLECTVEGTSNPNLYWYRQAAGRGLQLLFYSVGIGQISSEVPQNLSASRPQDRQFILSSKKLLLSDSGFYLCAWTHRSPGDTQYFGPGTRLTVL.

J is TRBJ2-2 and V is TRBV5-1; tentatively, D is TRBD1 (6 bases). Trimming pared 7 bases from V and 7 bases from J, leaving 8 bases between. CDR1 is SGHRS, CDR2 YFSETQ, per germline. There are 11 residues in the CDR3. CDR3 residues: CASRGGGELFF. CDR3 nucleotides: TGCGCCAGCCGAGGGGGCGGGGAGCTGTTTTTT. Together with reference TRBV5-1 and TRBJ2-2, the CDR3 gives the full variable domain: KAGVTQTPRYLIKTRGQQVTLSCSPISGHRSVSWYQQTPGQGLQFLFEYFSETQRNKGNFPGRFSGRQFSNSRSEMNVSTLELGDSALYLCASRGGGELFFGEGSRLTVL.

This clone is a singleton in its sample. V usage is TRBV27 and J usage is TRBJ1-2; 11 nucleotides agree with TRBD1. CDR1 and CDR2 from the germline V gene are MNHEY and SMNVEV (reference sequence). The CDR3 sequence is 16 residues long. Trimming cost V 6 bases and J 8 bases; bases outside gene matches: 14. The CDR3 sequence is CASSYDPGQGVWGYTF. The CDR3, as DNA: TGTGCCAGCAGCTACGATCCGGGACAGGGGGTTTGGGGCTACACCTTC.

The rearrangement joins TRBV28 to TRBJ1-2, with D hard to call. Trimming shortened V by 6 bases and J by 4 bases, and 15 bases separated the two germline ends. The CDR3 totals 14 residues. Germline V gives CDR1 MDHEN, CDR2 SYDVKM. CDR3 region: CASRATDRGYGYTF. For the CDR3, the DNA is TGTGCCAGCAGGGCCACCGACCGGGGCTATGGCTACACCTTC.